Included here is one T cell receptor beta chain sequence, with context. The antigen is not known. These data are taken from a study of tumor and adjacent non-tumor tissue in lung cancer. Study conclusions and caveats: Tumor tissue had significantly higher TCR diversity than normal lung.

The CDR3 covers 15 residues. V shed 5 bases and J 9 bases; nucleotides not matched to a gene: 11. This sample's RNA came from whole unsorted tissue. The normal lung tissue was taken more than 3 cm from the tumor edge. The library came from three nested PCR rounds adapted from ARM-PCR protocols. TCRdb used MiXCR to reprocess the multiplex PCR reads, holding one entry per CDR3 protein. The repertoire holds approximately 120,000 distinct CDR3 sequences, with over 55% as singletons. The V call is TRBV12-3 or TRBV12-4, the J call TRBJ2-1; 9 bases fit TRBD2. The sequence came from a man in his sixties with non-small cell lung cancer. Sequencing was carried out using distant non-tumor lung tissue. CDR3 nucleotide sequence: TGTGCCAGCAGTACTTCTAGCGGGATTAATAGTGAGCAGTTCTTC. Amino acids: CASSTSSGINSEQFF.